The clone carrying this T cell receptor (beta chain) was counted between two and nine times. Antigen: not known. This entry is derived from a study of response to subunit inactivated influenza vaccine. Via MiXCR, TCRdb re-called the RT-PCR reads, giving one row per CDR3 protein. Of roughly 670,000 distinct CDR3 sequences listed, 14% are singletons. Trimming stripped 3 bases from V and 2 bases from J, with 16 bases between. Per germline, CDR1 MNHNS and CDR2 SASEGT. The CDR3 extends over 16 amino acids. Study-level points and caveats: It was the authors' suggestion that each seasonal influenza vaccination recruits few new T cells.

The chain has TRBV6-1 and TRBJ1-2, with D possibly matching TRBD1 (6 bases). The TCR sequence derives from a man in his forties or fifties who received an inactivated influenza vaccine. Sequenced material: PBMCs from blood, taken less than 15 days before vaccination. The CDR3 region is CASSDLGGWLNYGYTF. The CDR3 coding sequence is TGTGCCAGCAGTGATTTAGGGGGATGGCTCAACTATGGCTACACCTTC.